This passage covers 11 T cell receptor beta chains from one sample sequenced in a study of blood T cell repertoires in COVID-19. Repertoires were generated with immunoSEQ multiplex PCR, while TCRdb's copy carries only in-frame clones and drops some. The sample carries just under 350,000 clones, 91% recorded once. Material: peripheral blood. These receptors came from a woman under 30 who had recovered from COVID-19.

The chain uses TRBV7-8 and TRBJ2-1; D is undetermined. Germline V gene lookup returns CDR1 SGHVS and CDR2 FQNEAQ. The CDR3 is made up of 13 amino acids. V was pared by 2 bases and J by 10 bases, with 12 bases between. CDR3 DNA sequence: TGTGCCAGCAGCTTAAGTAGACTCGACGAGCAGTTCTTC. Its protein product is CASSLSRLDEQFF.

The chain uses TRBV10-3 and TRBJ2-1, with 9 nucleotides matching TRBD2. J lost 8 bases, V lost 6 bases, and 8 bases had no gene match. The CDR3 loop spans 14 amino acids. The V gene's germline CDR1 is ENHRY and CDR2 SYGVKD. This chain's CDR3 is CAIRSGLAVDEQFF. The CDR3 bases are TGTGCCATCAGGTCGGGACTAGCAGTAGATGAGCAGTTCTTC.

V gene TRBV6-6 combines with J gene TRBJ2-3, with TRBD1 as a possible D gene (6 bases). This CDR3 is 14 amino acids long. Germline lookup yields CDR1 MNHNY and CDR2 SVGAGI (reference sequence). The V end was cut by 7 bases, the J end by 7 bases, with 18 bases between. The CDR3 sequence is CASTDPNRENTQYF. CDR3 bases: TGTGCCAGCACCGATCCTAACAGGGAAAATACGCAGTATTTT.

This rearrangement joins TRBV13 to TRBJ1-1; TRBD1 matches at 8 bases. The CDR3 is 15 residues long. Per germline, CDR1 PRHDT and CDR2 FYEKMQ (reference sequence). After removal of 2 bases from V and 5 bases from J, the junction contained 7 bases not matched to a gene. The CDR3 reads CASSLWDRPDTEAFF. The CDR3 region has the DNA TGTGCCAGCAGCTTATGGGACAGGCCGGATACTGAAGCTTTCTTT.

This clone appeared a single time. In nucleotides, the CDR3 is TGTGCCAGCAGTTTGCAACTTCCTGAAGCTTTCTTT. Its translation: CASSLQLPEAFF. The V and J genes are TRBV12-3 or TRBV12-4 and TRBJ1-1; D ambiguous. The V end was cut by 3 bases, the J end by 6 bases, with 8 bases between. The CDR3 has 12 amino acids.

This sequence joins TRBV2 and TRBJ2-3; 9 nucleotides match TRBD1. The CDR3 covers 16 residues. Germline values: CDR1 SNHLY, CDR2 FYNNEI. After removal of 5 bases from V and 2 bases from J, the junction contained 8 bases not matched to a gene. Here the CDR3 DNA reads TGTGCCAGCAGTCGAGACGGGACAGGGCCCACAGATACGCAGTATTTT. It codes for CASSRDGTGPTDTQYF.

The genes are TRBV9 and TRBJ1-2; D remains ambiguous. Per germline, CDR1 SGDLS and CDR2 YYNGEE. Trimming pared 0 bases from V and 5 bases from J, leaving 11 bases between. The CDR3 is 14 amino acids. In nucleotides, the CDR3 is TGTGCCAGCAGCGTAGGGGGAGGGAGTTATGGCTACACCTTC. The encoded protein is CASSVGGGSYGYTF.

The CDR3 reads CASSFLSGSGGTDTQYF. The CDR3 region has the DNA TGTGCCAGTAGTTTCTTGAGTGGGAGTGGTGGCACAGATACGCAGTATTTT. The V and J genes are TRBV19 and TRBJ2-3; weak D call: TRBD2 (5 bases). The germline V and J ends were trimmed by 5 bases and 1 base, with 19 bases remaining between them. There are 17 residues in the CDR3. Germline CDR1 is LNHDA and CDR2 is SQIVND (reference sequence). Full variable domain (missing parts from reference TRBV19 and TRBJ2-3): DGGITQSPKYLFRKEGQNVTLSCEQNLNHDAMYWYRQDPGQGLRLIYYSQIVNDFQKGDIAEGYSVSREKKESFPLTVTSAQKNPTAFYLCASSFLSGSGGTDTQYFGPGTRLTVL.

The chain combines TRBV29-1 with TRBJ1-1; the D is unclear. Trimming removed 2 bases from V and 2 bases from J, with 12 bases in between. CDR3 length equals 14 residues. Germline V gives CDR1 SQVTM, CDR2 ANQGSEA. The CDR3 nucleotides are TGCAGCGTTGAACTCCTGACACCCAACACTGAAGCTTTCTTT. Amino acid sequence: CSVELLTPNTEAFF.

The genes are TRBV29-1 and TRBJ1-1, with D hard to call. V gave up 1 base and J gave up 2 bases, with 8 bases separating them. Germline V gene data show CDR1 as SQVTM and CDR2 as ANQGSEA. The CDR3 extends over 13 amino acids. The CDR3 loop reads CSVEGQTNTEAFF. The CDR3 DNA reads as TGCAGCGTTGAAGGGCAGACTAACACTGAAGCTTTCTTT.

The chain carries TRBV2 and TRBJ2-3, with 7 bases fitting TRBD1. V lost 6 bases, J lost 6 bases, and 3 bases stayed unmatched. The CDR3 is 12 amino acids. CDR1 SNHLY and CDR2 FYNNEI come from the germline V gene. The CDR3 here is CASRPRGDTQYF. The CDR3 DNA is TGTGCCAGCAGGCCCAGGGGGGATACGCAGTATTTT. Looking up the rest from reference TRBV2 and TRBJ2-3 gives the full variable domain: EPEVTQTPSHQVTQMGQEVILRCVPISNHLYFYWYRQILGQKVEFLVSFYNNEISEKSEIFDDQFSVERPDGSNFTLKIRSTKLEDSAMYFCASRPRGDTQYFGPGTRLTVL.